This T cell receptor beta chain was observed in a study of T cell responses to AZD1222 COVID-19 vaccine. General study results and limits: No repertoire was sampled before or during the peak T cell response, only after it.

TCRdb's table, derived via immunoSEQ multiplex PCR, lists solely in-frame clones and lacks some. The table includes 150,000 to 200,000 clones, about nine tenths detected once. A word on this clone: Antigen: not known.

The sequence derives from an adult in good health. The sample consisted of peripheral blood, taken on day 0 of AZD1222 vaccination.

CDR3 nucleotides: TGCGCCAGCAGCTTGGGAGGAATGGATGGCTACACCTTC. It yields the protein CASSLGGMDGYTF. J is TRBJ1-2 and V is TRBV5-1; D gene uncertain. The CDR3 covers 13 residues. V was cut by 0 bases and J by 6 bases, with 9 bases left in between. Germline assignment: CDR1 SGHRS and CDR2 YFSETQ.